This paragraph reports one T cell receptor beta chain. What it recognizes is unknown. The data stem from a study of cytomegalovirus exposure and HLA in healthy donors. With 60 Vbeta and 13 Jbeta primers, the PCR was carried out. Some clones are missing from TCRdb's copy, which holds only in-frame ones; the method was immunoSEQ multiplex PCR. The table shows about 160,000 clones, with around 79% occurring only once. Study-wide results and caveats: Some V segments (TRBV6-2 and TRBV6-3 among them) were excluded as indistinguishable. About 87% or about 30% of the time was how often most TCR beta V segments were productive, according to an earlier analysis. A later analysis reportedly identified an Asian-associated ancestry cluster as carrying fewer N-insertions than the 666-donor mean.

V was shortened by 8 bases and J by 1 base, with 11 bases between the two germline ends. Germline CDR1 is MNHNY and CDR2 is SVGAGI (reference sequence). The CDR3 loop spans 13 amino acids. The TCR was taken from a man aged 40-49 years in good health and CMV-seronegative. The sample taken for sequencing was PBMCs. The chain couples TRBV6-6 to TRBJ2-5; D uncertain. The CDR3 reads CASRKTSQETQYF. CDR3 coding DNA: TGTGCCAGCCGTAAAACTTCCCAAGAGACCCAGTACTTC.